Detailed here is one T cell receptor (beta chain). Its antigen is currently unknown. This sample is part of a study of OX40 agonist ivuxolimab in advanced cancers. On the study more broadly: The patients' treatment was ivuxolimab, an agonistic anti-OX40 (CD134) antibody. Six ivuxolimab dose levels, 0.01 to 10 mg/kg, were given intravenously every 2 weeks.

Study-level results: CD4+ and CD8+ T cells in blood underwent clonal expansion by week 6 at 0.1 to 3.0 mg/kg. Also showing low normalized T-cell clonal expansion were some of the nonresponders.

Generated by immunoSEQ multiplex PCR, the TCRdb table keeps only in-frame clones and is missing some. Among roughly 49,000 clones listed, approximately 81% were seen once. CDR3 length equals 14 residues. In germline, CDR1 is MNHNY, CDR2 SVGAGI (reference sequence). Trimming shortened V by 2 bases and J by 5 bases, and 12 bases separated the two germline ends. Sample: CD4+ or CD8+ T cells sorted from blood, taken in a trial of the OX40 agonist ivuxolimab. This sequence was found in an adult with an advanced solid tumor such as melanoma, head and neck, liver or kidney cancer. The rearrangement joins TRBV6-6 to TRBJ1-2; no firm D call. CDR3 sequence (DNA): TGTGCCAGCAGTTACAAAGACGAAGGGTATGGCTACACCTTC. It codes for CASSYKDEGYGYTF.